The T cell receptor beta chain described here comes from a study of blood T cell repertoires in COVID-19. At the level of the study: PBMCs, B-cell-depleted T cells, or T cells were the source of the cDNA or gDNA that made up the material.

This clone was counted a few times. Measured with immunoSEQ multiplex PCR; TCRdb has only the in-frame clones, and not every one. Of approximately 28,000 clones listed, over 85% are singletons. V shed 0 bases and J 6 bases; nucleotides not matched to a gene: 7. CDR3 length: 16 amino acids. Germline-derived CDR1 and CDR2 are SGHNT and YYREEE (reference sequence). The rearrangement links TRBV5-4 to TRBJ2-5, with 11 positions matching TRBD2. Sequencing was carried out using peripheral blood. The sequence was obtained from a man aged 65 to 85 with active or convalescent COVID-19. This CDR3 is CASSLGLAGSGKTQYF. DNA of the CDR3: TGTGCCAGCAGCTTGGGACTAGCGGGAAGCGGTAAGACCCAGTACTTC.